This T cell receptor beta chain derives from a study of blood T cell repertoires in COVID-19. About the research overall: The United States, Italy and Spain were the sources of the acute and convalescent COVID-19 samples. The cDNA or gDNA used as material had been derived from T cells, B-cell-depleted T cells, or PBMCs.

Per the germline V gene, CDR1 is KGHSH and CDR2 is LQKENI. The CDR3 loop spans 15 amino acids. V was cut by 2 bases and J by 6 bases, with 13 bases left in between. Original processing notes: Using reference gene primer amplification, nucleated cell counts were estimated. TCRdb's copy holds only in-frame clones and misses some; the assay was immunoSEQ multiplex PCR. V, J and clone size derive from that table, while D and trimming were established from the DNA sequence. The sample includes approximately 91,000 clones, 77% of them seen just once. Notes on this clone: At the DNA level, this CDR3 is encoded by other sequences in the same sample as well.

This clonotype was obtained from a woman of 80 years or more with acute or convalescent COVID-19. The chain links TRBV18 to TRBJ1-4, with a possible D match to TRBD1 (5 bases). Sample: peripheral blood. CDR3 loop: CASSPSSRGDEKLFF. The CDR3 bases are TGTGCCAGCTCACCATCTTCTAGGGGCGATGAAAAACTGTTTTTT. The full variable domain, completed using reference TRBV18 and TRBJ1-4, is NAGVMQNPRHLVRRRGQEARLRCSPMKGHSHVYWYRQLPEEGLKFMVYLQKENIIDESGMPKERFSAEFPKEGPSILRIQQVVRGDSAAYFCASSPSSRGDEKLFFGSGTQLSVL.